This record looks at one T cell receptor beta chain sequence and its context. Its antigen is currently unknown. The data were obtained in a study of response to subunit inactivated influenza vaccine. Study-wide results and caveats: A suggestion made by the authors is that each seasonal influenza vaccination recruits few new T cells.

Germline V gene data show CDR1 as SQVTM and CDR2 as ANQGSEA. V was clipped by 7 bases and J by 1 base, with 23 bases between them. The CDR3 spans 17 residues. Via MiXCR, TCRdb re-called the RT-PCR reads, giving one row per CDR3 protein. Of just under 550,000 distinct CDR3 sequences detected, roughly 23% appear once; the ten largest clones hold 2.5% to 3.5%. This sample was shared with a second study, whose subject was T cells expressing NK-cell markers. That study reports: With UMIs, 5'RACE template switching was used to make TCR beta cDNA. NKG2C+ dominant clonotype frequencies in 5 or 6 donors were roughly 1.0-7.5% of CD8+ T cells. Where several donors were concerned, these clonotypes also led the CD3+CD56-NKG2C+ fraction.

The sequence was collected from a man aged 50 to 59 who received an inactivated influenza vaccine. V gene TRBV29-1 combines with J gene TRBJ2-1; either TRBD1 or TRBD2 may supply D (5 bases each). The sample was CD4+ T cells sorted from PBMCs, taken 11 to 12 days after vaccination. The CDR3 DNA sequence: TGCAGCGGGCTCCGGGACGCTGTCTCTTTTTCCTACAATGAGCAGTTCTTC. Its translation: CSGLRDAVSFSYNEQFF.